The 22 T cell receptor beta chains below all came from one sample that was sequenced in a study of T cells after yellow fever vaccination. TCRdb called the 5' RACE reads again in MiXCR, with one record for every CDR3 protein. The table has about 240,000 distinct CDR3 sequences, about 7% seen once; the top ten hold over 0.65%. The source was CD4+ T cells sorted from PBMCs, collected 15 days after the yellow fever booster vaccination. The receptors were sampled from a man aged 25-45 years who received the YFV17D yellow fever vaccine.

Ten or more counts support this clonotype. The chain links TRBV7-3 to TRBJ2-1; 8 nucleotides line up with TRBD2. Germline V gives CDR1 SGHTA, CDR2 FQGTGA. Trimming took 2 bases from V and 5 from J; bases not matched to a gene: 5. The CDR3 contains 15 residues. The CDR3 spells CASSLVPGGDNEQFF. The CDR3 bases are TGTGCCAGCAGCTTAGTTCCGGGAGGGGACAATGAGCAGTTCTTC. The variable domain in full, completed from reference TRBV7-3 and TRBJ2-1, reads GAGVSQTPSNKVTEKGKYVELRCDPISGHTALYWYRQSLGQGPEFLIYFQGTGAADDSGLPNDRFFAVRPEGSVSTLKIQRTERGDSAVYLCASSLVPGGDNEQFFGPGTRLTVL.

V is TRBV14 and J is TRBJ1-4; tentative D call: TRBD1 (5 bases). Trimming pared 2 bases from V and 5 bases from J, leaving 9 bases between. There are 14 residues in the CDR3. Per germline, CDR1 SGHDN and CDR2 FVKESK. The CDR3 loop reads CASSQRGPNEKLFF. Here the CDR3 DNA reads TGTGCCAGCAGCCAAAGGGGTCCGAATGAAAAACTGTTTTTT.

J is TRBJ2-1 and V is TRBV18; 8 nucleotides align to TRBD2. Germline trimming cut 1 base from V and 4 bases from J; bases unmatched to any gene: 3. This CDR3 region has 15 residues. Germline values: CDR1 KGHSH, CDR2 LQKENI. CDR3 DNA sequence: TGTGCCAGCTCACCACTAGCGGGACATTACAATGAGCAGTTCTTC. Its protein product is CASSPLAGHYNEQFF.

This chain's CDR3 is CASSFSDGAYEQYF. In DNA form, the CDR3 reads TGTGCCAGCAGTTTCTCGGACGGAGCCTACGAGCAGTACTTC. This chain joins TRBV6-2 or TRBV6-3 and TRBJ2-7, with unresolved D. Germline-derived CDR1 and CDR2 are MNHEY and SVGEGT. The length of the CDR3 is 14 residues. The V end lost 4 bases, the J end lost 2 bases, and 12 bases lay between the germline ends.

This clonotype has a handful of counts. The V and J genes are TRBV28 and TRBJ2-2; 7 bases map to TRBD1. The trim removed 5 bases at V and 1 base at J, leaving 7 bases unmatched. This CDR3 region has 16 residues. Germline V gene lookup returns CDR1 MDHEN and CDR2 SYDVKM. The CDR3 reads CASSHLDRRNTGELFF. The CDR3 nucleotides read TGTGCCAGCAGTCATCTGGACAGGAGGAACACCGGGGAGCTGTTTTTT.

The chain joins TRBV20-1 to TRBJ2-1; the match to TRBD2 covers 10 bases. V lost 5 bases and J lost 3; bases outside the gene matches: 7. Germline loops: CDR1 DFQATT, CDR2 SNEGSKA (reference sequence). This CDR3 has 15 residues. CDR3 coding DNA: TGCAGTGCTCCCCCCAGCGGGAGGGTCTACAATGAGCAGTTCTTC. Amino acid sequence: CSAPPSGRVYNEQFF.

This clonotype was seen repeatedly, ten times or more. This chain uses TRBV3-1 with TRBJ2-7; 7 bases match TRBD2. The V gene's germline CDR1 is LGHDT and CDR2 YNNKEL (reference sequence). The CDR3 covers 14 residues. Trimming cost V 2 bases and J 6 bases; bases outside gene matches: 7. The chain's CDR3 is CASSQSLASGEQYF. The CDR3 coding sequence is TGTGCCAGCAGCCAAAGCTTGGCTAGCGGCGAGCAGTACTTC.

In this sample, this clonotype turned up a few times. One base away lies a much larger clone, so this may be a sequencing read error. This chain connects TRBV2 to TRBJ1-5, with 9 nucleotides matching TRBD1. CDR1 SNHLY and CDR2 FYNNEI come from the germline V gene. This CDR3 has 16 residues. Written as DNA, the CDR3 is TGTGCCAGCAGTACACAGGGGGCCCTGACTGATCAGTCCCAGCATTTT. Translated: CASSTQGALTDQSQHF.

Comment on this clonotype: A much larger clone sits a single nucleotide away, making a read error possible. V gene TRBV3-1 combines with J gene TRBJ2-5; weak D call: TRBD2 (6 bases). Per the germline V gene, CDR1 is LGHDT and CDR2 is YNNKEL (reference sequence). CDR3 length: 14 residues. This CDR3 reads CASSPRLVQETRYF. DNA of the CDR3: TGTGCCAGCAGCCCTAGACTAGTCCAAGAGACCCGGTACTTC.

This clonotype was seen a few times. The rearrangement links TRBV4-2 to TRBJ1-5; D remains ambiguous. V lost 3 bases and J 4 bases, leaving 10 bases between the germline ends. This CDR3 contains 14 residues. Germline values: CDR1 LGHNA, CDR2 YNFKEQ. The CDR3 coding sequence is TGTGCCAGCAGCCAGGGTACTGTGAATCAGCCCCAGCATTTT. Its protein is CASSQGTVNQPQHF.

There are a few counts of this clonotype. J is TRBJ2-4 and V is TRBV7-2, with 9 bases identical to TRBD2. CDR1 and CDR2 (germline): SGHTA, FQGNSA. V dropped 4 bases and J dropped 5; count of bases not matched to a gene: 9. The CDR3 totals 16 residues. The CDR3 reads CASSSQGGRGENIQYF. CDR3 nucleotides: TGTGCCAGCAGCTCCCAAGGCGGGAGGGGGGAAAACATTCAGTACTTC.

This clonotype was counted ten times or more. The V call is TRBV20-1, the J call TRBJ2-3; no clear D gene. The CDR3 covers 13 residues. V shed 0 bases and J shed 1 base, with 5 bases lying between them. The germline CDR1 and CDR2 sequences are DFQATT and SNEGSKA (reference sequence). The CDR3 DNA is TGCAGTGCTAGAGAATGGGGCACAGATACGCAGTATTTT. As protein: CSAREWGTDTQYF.

In its sample, this clonotype was seen a few times. J is TRBJ1-3 and V is TRBV7-8; no clear D gene. V lost 5 bases, J lost 2 bases, and 10 bases lay in between. This CDR3 is 14 amino acids long. The germline V gene encodes CDR1 SGHVS and CDR2 FQNEAQ. CDR3 residues: CASSVGTTGNTIYF. The CDR3 DNA is TGTGCCAGCAGCGTCGGCACGACTGGAAACACCATATATTTT.

The genes are TRBV20-1 and TRBJ2-1, with a tentative D call TRBD2 (6 bases). Trimming left V 4 bases short and J 6 bases short, with 10 bases between. The CDR3 contains 12 residues. Germline V gives CDR1 DFQATT, CDR2 SNEGSKA (reference sequence). CDR3 bases: TGCAGTGCTACCAGGACTACCAATGAGCAGTTCTTC. It is translated as CSATRTTNEQFF.

V is TRBV20-1 and J is TRBJ2-7; no clear D. There are 12 residues in the CDR3. Germline loops: CDR1 DFQATT, CDR2 SNEGSKA (reference sequence). Trimming removed 5 bases from V and 5 bases from J, with 13 bases in between. The CDR3 DNA reads TGCAGTGCTCCTCCTTTAGGTGACGAGCAGTACTTC. The encoded protein is CSAPPLGDEQYF.

The chain recombines TRBV7-2 with TRBJ1-4; D may be TRBD1 (6 bases). The CDR3 runs to 15 residues. V lost 5 bases and J lost 5, with 15 bases in between. Germline V gene sequence: CDR1 SGHTA, CDR2 FQGNSA. CDR3 coding DNA: TGTGCCAGCAGCGCCACCGGGACAAACAATGAAAAACTGTTTTTT. Protein: CASSATGTNNEKLFF.

CDR3 region: CASSSGIATQYF. In DNA form, the CDR3 reads TGTGCCAGCAGCTCAGGGATCGCGACCCAGTACTTC. This rearrangement joins TRBV7-2 to TRBJ2-5; the D gene is possibly TRBD1 (5 bases). Germline assignment: CDR1 SGHTA and CDR2 FQGNSA. Trimming pared 4 bases from V and 7 bases from J, leaving 10 bases between. The CDR3 runs 12 residues.

At least ten counts were recorded for this clonotype. Here the CDR3 DNA reads TGTGCCATCTTACCACAGGAGGATGAGCAGTTCTTC. Encoded protein: CAILPQEDEQFF. The rearrangement uses TRBV10-3 and TRBJ2-1, with D perhaps assigned TRBD1 or TRBD2 (5 bases each). CDR3 length: 12 residues. Germline CDR1 reads ENHRY; CDR2 reads SYGVKD. Trimming removed 8 bases at V and 8 bases at J, with 13 bases between.

Only a few counts were recorded for this clonotype. The genes are TRBV12-3 or TRBV12-4 and TRBJ1-4; D remains ambiguous. The length of the CDR3 is 14 residues. Between the trimmed V and J ends, which lost 2 bases and 10 bases, there was a span of 14 bases. CDR3 nucleotide sequence: TGTGCCAGCAGTTTAACGGCTAACTATGGAAAACTGTTTTTT. Its protein product is CASSLTANYGKLFF.

This clonotype has a handful of counts. The gene calls are TRBV6-1 and TRBJ2-7; D might be TRBD2 (7 bases). The CDR3 has 14 residues. V lost 8 bases to trimming and J lost 7 bases, with 21 bases between them. CDR1 MNHNS and CDR2 SASEGT come from the germline V gene. DNA for the CDR3: TGTGCCAGCTCACAACTGGGGGGGGCGGGAGAGCAGTACTTC. This codes for CASSQLGGAGEQYF.

This clonotype was picked up many times. The CDR3: CASSLGGTARTNYGYTF. The CDR3 nucleotides are TGTGCCAGCAGCTTGGGTGGGACCGCGCGTACTAACTATGGCTACACCTTC. The chain combines TRBV5-6 with TRBJ1-2; a weak D match, TRBD1 (5 bases). Germline CDR1 reads SGHDT; CDR2 reads YYEEEE. The CDR3 totals 17 residues. Trimming left V 0 bases short and J 0 bases short, with 15 bases between.

The chain is built from TRBV20-1 and TRBJ2-1, with 8 nucleotides matching TRBD2. V was clipped by 1 base and J by 2 bases; unmatched bases: 4. The CDR3 has 15 residues. In germline, CDR1 is DFQATT, CDR2 SNEGSKA (reference sequence). DNA for the CDR3: TGCAGTGCTAGAGGGAGCGGGGGAACCTACAATGAGCAGTTCTTC. It translates to CSARGSGGTYNEQFF.